This passage covers 23 T cell receptor beta chains from one sample sequenced in a study of PD-1 blockade in mismatch repair-deficient tumors. This table comes from immunoSEQ multiplex PCR, and its TCRdb copy is limited to in-frame clones, with some not included. Among around 40,000 clones listed, around 75% were seen once. Specimen: peripheral blood, collected 4 weeks after starting pembrolizumab. All receptors derive from an adult with mismatch repair-deficient cancer.

The chain has TRBV28 and TRBJ1-5, with D possibly matching TRBD1 (6 bases). Germline lookup yields CDR1 MDHEN and CDR2 SYDVKM. Trimming removed 3 bases at V and 5 bases at J, with 11 bases between. This CDR3 has 14 residues. The CDR3 loop is CASSFAGVDQPQHF. In nucleotides, the CDR3 is TGTGCCAGCAGTTTTGCAGGGGTGGATCAGCCCCAGCATTTT.

V and J are TRBV5-1 and TRBJ2-2; D remains ambiguous. CDR1 is SGHRS, CDR2 YFSETQ, per germline. Trimming took off 1 base at V and 7 bases at J, with 8 bases between the two ends. The CDR3 consists of 13 residues. CDR3 protein: CASSLRDYGELFF. In DNA form, the CDR3 reads TGCGCCAGCAGCTTGAGGGATTACGGGGAGCTGTTTTTT.

The chain recombines TRBV7-9 with TRBJ1-5; 7 bases line up with TRBD1. The CDR3 runs to 15 residues. CDR1 and CDR2 (germline): SEHNR, FQNEAQ (reference sequence). J was trimmed by 3 bases and V by 5 bases; bases with no gene match: 7. DNA of the CDR3: TGTGCCAGCAGCCCCCAGGGACAGTACAATCAGCCCCAGCATTTT. This encodes CASSPQGQYNQPQHF. Full variable domain (outside the CDR3, taken from reference TRBV7-9 and TRBJ1-5): DTGVSQNPRHKITKRGQNVTFRCDPISEHNRLYWYRQTLGQGPEFLTYFQNEAQLEKSRLLSDRFSAERPKGSFSTLEIQRTEQGDSAMYLCASSPQGQYNQPQHFGDGTRLSIL.

This clone was detected only a few times. The chain carries TRBV19 and TRBJ2-7; D is tentatively TRBD1 or TRBD2 (5 bases each). Trimming cost V 3 bases and J 2 bases, with 11 bases left between them. The germline gives CDR1 LNHDA, CDR2 SQIVND (reference sequence). The CDR3 is made up of 14 amino acids. Written as DNA, the CDR3 is TGTGCCAGTAGTATGGTCCGGGGCCCCTACGAGCAGTACTTC. Its protein is CASSMVRGPYEQYF.

V usage is TRBV15 and J usage is TRBJ2-5; no clear D. The V end was cut by 1 base, the J end by 5 bases, with 20 bases between. The germline gives CDR1 LNHNV, CDR2 YYDKDF (reference sequence). There are 17 residues in the CDR3. CDR3 sequence reads: CATSRGAGTPLGETQYF. The CDR3 DNA reads as TGTGCCACCAGCAGAGGAGCCGGCACCCCCCTAGGGGAGACCCAGTACTTC.

The chain links TRBV30 to TRBJ2-3; D gene ambiguous. CDR3 length: 15 amino acids. V lost 0 bases and J lost 5, with 15 bases in between. CDR1 GTSNPN and CDR2 SVGIG come from the germline V gene (reference sequence). DNA for the CDR3: TGTGCCTGGAGTGTACTATGGCTTCCGGAAGATACGCAGTATTTT. Translation: CAWSVLWLPEDTQYF.

The chain links TRBV28 to TRBJ2-3, with 8 bases aligning to TRBD1. The CDR3 length is 14 residues. Germline V gene sequence: CDR1 MDHEN, CDR2 SYDVKM. V was clipped by 3 bases and J by 6 bases; unmatched bases: 5. The chain's CDR3 is CASSFGTGYDTQYF. The CDR3 DNA reads TGTGCCAGCAGTTTTGGGACAGGATATGATACGCAGTATTTT.

This clone is a singleton in its sample. The chain is built from TRBV9 and TRBJ2-7, with a weak D call TRBD2 (5 bases). V gave up 4 bases and J gave up 2 bases, with 13 bases separating them. The CDR3 runs 14 residues. Looked up from germline, CDR1 is SGDLS and CDR2 is YYNGEE. CDR3 region: CASSPTVGAYEQYF. The CDR3 DNA is TGTGCCAGCAGCCCGACTGTCGGGGCCTACGAGCAGTACTTC.

The genes are TRBV29-1 and TRBJ2-3; a possible D gene is TRBD1 (5 bases). Germline values: CDR1 SQVTM, CDR2 ANQGSEA. The CDR3 runs 16 residues. The V and J ends lost 6 bases and 0 bases respectively, with 19 bases between them. CDR3 region: CSVPPFQGSSTDTQYF. The CDR3 nucleotides read TGCAGCGTACCACCGTTTCAGGGTTCTAGCACAGATACGCAGTATTTT.

This sequence joins TRBV10-1 and TRBJ2-3; D is ambiguous. This CDR3 region has 13 residues. From germline, CDR1 is WNHNN and CDR2 SYGVQD (reference sequence). Trimming took off 0 bases at V and 7 bases at J, with 8 bases between the two ends. CDR3: CASSESGLNTQYF. CDR3 DNA: TGCGCCAGCAGTGAGTCGGGCTTGAATACGCAGTATTTT.

This clone showed up just a few times. The chain is built from TRBV5-8 and TRBJ2-4; D is undetermined. Germline V lookup: CDR1 SGHTS, CDR2 YDEGEE. Between the trimmed V and J ends, which lost 0 bases and 11 bases, there was a span of 9 bases. This CDR3 contains 12 residues. CDR3 sequence: CASSLAQDLQYF. The CDR3 DNA is TGTGCCAGCAGCTTGGCGCAGGACCTTCAGTACTTC. The full variable domain, its missing parts supplied by reference TRBV5-8 and TRBJ2-4, is EAGVTQSPTHLIKTRGQQATLRCSPISGHTSVYWYQQALGLGLQFLLWYDEGEERNRGNFPPRFSGRQFPNYSSELNVNALELEDSALYLCASSLAQDLQYFGAGTRLSVL.

The chain is built from TRBV15 and TRBJ2-1; D is undetermined. Germline values: CDR1 LNHNV, CDR2 YYDKDF (reference sequence). V lost 3 bases, J lost 0 bases, and 9 bases lay in between. CDR3 size: 15 residues. This CDR3 is CATSSDGISYNEQFF. The CDR3 DNA is TGTGCCACCAGCAGCGACGGAATCTCCTACAATGAGCAGTTCTTC.

The V and J genes are TRBV4-1 and TRBJ2-7; possibly TRBD1 for D (5 bases). Germline V lookup: CDR1 MGHRA, CDR2 YSYEKL. The length of the CDR3 is 13 residues. V lost 1 base and J lost 2, with 6 bases in between. The CDR3 region is CASSQGQTYEQYF. DNA of the CDR3: TGCGCCAGCAGCCAAGGACAGACCTACGAGCAGTACTTC.

This chain connects TRBV4-2 to TRBJ1-3; D might be TRBD1 (6 bases). This CDR3 has 18 residues. Germline CDR1 and CDR2: LGHNA and YNFKEQ. The V end lost 0 bases, the J end lost 0 bases, and 15 bases lay between the germline ends. The DNA of the CDR3 is TGTGCCAGCAGCCAAGATGGGTGGGGGGCCATCTCTGGAAACACCATATATTTT. This codes for CASSQDGWGAISGNTIYF.

The J gene is TRBJ2-7, the V gene TRBV7-9; D may be TRBD2 (6 bases). Germline CDR1 is SEHNR and CDR2 is FQNEAQ (reference sequence). This CDR3 contains 13 residues. Trimming shortened V by 3 bases and J by 2 bases, and 8 bases separated the two germline ends. The CDR3 nucleotides are TGTGCCAGCAGCTTGCGACTAGCCTACGAGCAGTACTTC. It yields the protein CASSLRLAYEQYF.

The chain has TRBV25-1 and TRBJ2-2; the match to TRBD1 covers 8 bases. CDR1 MGHDK and CDR2 SYGVNS come from the germline V gene. V lost 4 bases and J lost 3; bases outside the gene matches: 4. CDR3 length equals 15 residues. DNA for the CDR3: TGTGCCAGCAGTGCGGACAGGGCCCACACCGGGGAGCTGTTTTTT. Residues: CASSADRAHTGELFF.

The V and J genes are TRBV28 and TRBJ1-2; D might be TRBD1 (6 bases). The V end lost 4 bases, the J end lost 4 bases, and 19 bases lay between the germline ends. Looked up from germline, CDR1 is MDHEN and CDR2 is SYDVKM. CDR3 length: 16 residues. CDR3 region: CASSSKGQGPSYGYTF. DNA of the CDR3: TGTGCCAGCAGTTCGAAGGGACAAGGCCCCTCCTATGGCTACACCTTC.

The chain employs TRBV28 and TRBJ2-7; TRBD1 agrees at 8 bases. After removal of 1 base from V and 4 bases from J, the junction contained 9 bases not matched to a gene. The CDR3 totals 16 residues. Germline CDR1 reads MDHEN; CDR2 reads SYDVKM. The CDR3 here is CASSLFISGQDYEQYF. CDR3 coding DNA: TGTGCCAGCAGTTTATTTATCTCGGGACAGGATTACGAGCAGTACTTC.

The chain carries TRBV4-3 and TRBJ2-1, with 8 bases aligning to TRBD1. V lost 0 bases and J lost 4; bases outside the gene matches: 2. The CDR3 consists of 15 residues. Germline CDR1 is LGHNA and CDR2 is YSLEER. CDR3 in DNA: TGCGCCAGCAGCCAAGATACAGGGGGTTACAATGAGCAGTTCTTC. Protein product: CASSQDTGGYNEQFF.

The V gene is TRBV4-1, the J gene TRBJ2-1, with 9 bases identical to TRBD2. The CDR3 totals 14 residues. The germline V gene encodes CDR1 MGHRA and CDR2 YSYEKL. The junction had 5 bases not matched to a gene; V was cut back by 0 bases and J by 11 bases. CDR3 residues: CASSQEAASGKQFF. Written as DNA, the CDR3 is TGCGCCAGCAGCCAAGAAGCGGCTAGCGGGAAGCAGTTCTTC.

The chain couples TRBV30 to TRBJ2-1, with D perhaps TRBD2 (6 bases). There are 15 residues in the CDR3. Germline loops: CDR1 GTSNPN, CDR2 SVGIG (reference sequence). The germline V and J ends were trimmed by 6 bases and 5 bases, with 20 bases remaining between them. CDR3 residues: CACPRFSGDNNEQFF. The CDR3 nucleotides read TGTGCCTGCCCCCGGTTTAGCGGAGATAACAATGAGCAGTTCTTC.

The chain carries TRBV7-8 and TRBJ2-5; TRBD1 aligns across 8 bases. The trim removed 0 bases at V and 5 bases at J, leaving 14 bases unmatched. Germline V gene sequence: CDR1 SGHVS, CDR2 FQNEAQ. This CDR3 has 18 amino acids. The CDR3 sequence: CASSLAITGTGFRETQYF. For the CDR3, the DNA is TGTGCCAGCAGCTTAGCCATTACCGGGACAGGATTTCGGGAGACCCAGTACTTC.

V gene TRBV5-6 combines with J gene TRBJ1-2; D is ambiguous. Trimming removed 4 bases from V and 7 bases from J, with 11 bases in between. CDR1 and CDR2 from the germline V gene are SGHDT and YYEEEE. The CDR3 length is 12 residues. Here the CDR3 DNA reads TGTGCCAGCAGCCATTCGTTAGGTGGCTACACCTTC. Translated, it gives CASSHSLGGYTF.